The 10 T cell receptor beta chains below come from one sample, sequenced in a study of cytomegalovirus exposure and HLA in healthy donors. Primers included in the PCR were 60 Vbeta and 13 Jbeta primers. The table came from immunoSEQ multiplex PCR; TCRdb's copy has only in-frame clones and leaves some out. The sample table includes under 200,000 clones. The sample taken for sequencing was PBMCs. The origin of the receptors is a young man in good health and CMV-seronegative.

The J gene is TRBJ2-3, the V gene TRBV19, with a weak D call TRBD1 (6 bases). The V and J ends lost 3 bases and 5 bases respectively, with 12 bases between them. Germline V gene data show CDR1 as LNHDA and CDR2 as SQIVND (reference sequence). The CDR3 totals 14 residues. In DNA, the CDR3 is TGTGCCAGTAGTATCCAGGGGAAGAGAGATACGCAGTATTTT. Translation gives CASSIQGKRDTQYF.

The chain carries TRBV4-1 and TRBJ1-2, with D unclear. This CDR3 has 15 residues. From germline, CDR1 is MGHRA and CDR2 YSYEKL. V lost 1 base and J 4 bases, leaving 13 bases between the germline ends. The CDR3 sequence: CASSQVKLTFYGYTF. The CDR3 region has the DNA TGCGCCAGCAGCCAAGTTAAACTAACGTTCTATGGCTACACCTTC.

The rearrangement links TRBV6-5 to TRBJ1-2, with 10 bases matching TRBD1. Per germline, CDR1 MNHEY and CDR2 SVGAGI. The V segment lost 2 bases and the J segment 5 bases; nucleotides outside the gene matches: 8. The CDR3 loop spans 16 amino acids. CDR3 protein: CASSYTRTGGGYGYTF. In DNA, the CDR3 is TGTGCCAGCAGTTACACACGGACAGGGGGTGGATATGGCTACACCTTC.

The rearrangement joins TRBV10-1 to TRBJ2-3; D not certain. V shed 1 base and J shed 9 bases, with 11 bases lying between them. This CDR3 contains 13 residues. Per germline, CDR1 WNHNN and CDR2 SYGVQD (reference sequence). The DNA for the CDR3 is TGCGCCAGCAGTGAGTGGTTGAGTGAGACGCAGTATTTT. It yields the protein CASSEWLSETQYF.

The chain couples TRBV6-1 to TRBJ1-3; no firm D call. Germline lookup yields CDR1 MNHNS and CDR2 SASEGT. Trimming left V 2 bases short and J 2 bases short, with 19 bases between. The CDR3 sequence is 18 residues long. The CDR3 protein is CASSEIGAGELPGNTIYF. The CDR3 DNA is TGTGCCAGCAGTGAAATCGGCGCGGGAGAACTACCTGGAAACACCATATATTTT.

V usage is TRBV12-5 and J usage is TRBJ1-2, with 8 nucleotides matching TRBD1. Germline V CDR1 and CDR2: LGHNT, FRNRAP. With 1 base clipped from V and 8 bases from J, the junction kept 9 bases outside the gene matches. This CDR3 is 15 amino acids long. The CDR3 nucleotides read TGTGCTAGTGGTTTGGGCCCAAACCGGGACAGGGGCTACACCTTC. Its translation: CASGLGPNRDRGYTF.

The chain combines TRBV27 with TRBJ2-2, with TRBD2 matching 7 bases. The CDR3 covers 17 residues. Trimming cost V 5 bases and J 0 bases; bases outside gene matches: 9. CDR1 and CDR2 (germline): MNHEY, SMNVEV (reference sequence). The DNA for the CDR3 is TGTGCCAGCAGTCCCCCCGGGGGGAGCGCGAACACCGGGGAGCTGTTTTTT. It specifies CASSPPGGSANTGELFF.

The chain employs TRBV19 and TRBJ1-1; D is uncertain. The CDR3 totals 14 residues. Trimming removed 2 bases from V and 0 bases from J, with 7 bases in between. Looked up from germline, CDR1 is LNHDA and CDR2 is SQIVND (reference sequence). The CDR3 loop reads CASSILGMNTEAFF. CDR3 DNA sequence: TGTGCCAGTAGTATACTCGGTATGAACACTGAAGCTTTCTTT.

The chain is built from TRBV6-5 and TRBJ1-2, with 9 nucleotides matching TRBD1. From germline, CDR1 is MNHEY and CDR2 SVGAGI. V lost 6 bases to trimming and J lost 8 bases; unmatched junction nucleotides: 13. The CDR3 runs to 15 residues. The CDR3 sequence: CASRVRTGALRGYTF. CDR3 sequence (DNA): TGTGCCAGCAGGGTTCGGACAGGGGCCTTGAGGGGCTACACCTTC.

The V and J genes are TRBV7-2 and TRBJ2-5, with D possibly matching TRBD2 (6 bases). The CDR3 contains 16 residues. Looked up from germline, CDR1 is SGHTA and CDR2 is FQGNSA. Deletions cut 5 bases from V and 0 bases from J, with 16 bases between. The CDR3 spells CASSGSSGADQETQYF. The CDR3 DNA reads TGTGCCAGCAGCGGGAGTAGCGGAGCCGACCAAGAGACCCAGTACTTC. Drawing the rest from reference TRBV7-2 and TRBJ2-5, the complete variable domain is GAGVSQSPSNKVTEKGKDVELRCDPISGHTALYWYRQSLGQGLEFLIYFQGNSAPDKSGLPSDRFSAERTGGSVSTLTIQRTQQEDSAVYLCASSGSSGADQETQYFGPGTRLLVL.